The source of this T cell receptor (beta chain) is a study of neurological immune-mediated disorders. TCRdb recomputed calls from the 5' RACE reads with MiXCR, one row per CDR3 protein. Found here are 45,000 or so distinct CDR3 sequences, approximately 12% of them singletons; the top ten hold about 1.3%. The ends lost 5 bases at V and 0 bases at J; junction bases unmatched: 6. The CDR3 totals 16 residues. CDR1 and CDR2 from the germline V gene are SGHAT and FQNNGV. This chain uses TRBV11-2 with TRBJ1-1; TRBD1 aligns across 10 bases. Specimen: PBMCs. The sequence was collected from a female donor in good health. CDR3 in amino acids: CASSPGQGTLNTEAFF. CDR3 bases: TGTGCCAGCAGCCCGGGACAGGGGACTCTGAACACTGAAGCTTTCTTT.